The 22 T cell receptor beta chains below were found in one sample sequenced in a study of a mutant IDH1 vaccine in newly diagnosed glioma (dated by TCRdb to the early 2020s). The antigens these receptors bind are not known. The library was made by the immunoSEQ multiplex PCR assay. TCRdb retrieved this table from immuneACCESS and kept in-frame rearrangements only. Not all clones are present; in checked studies, unresolved V genes account for under half, and no reason is known for the remainder. The sample profile shows tens of thousands of clones; around 85% of them were found once. Roughly 22% of the sample lies in the top ten. This specimen's time point label, interpreted: week 5, during vaccination. Each vaccine dose was 300 ug of a 20-mer mutant IDH1 peptide in Montanide, given subcutaneously with topical imiquimod. The specimen comprised PBMCs, sampled from a glioma patient whose treatment included an IDH1 peptide vaccine. The receptors were gathered from a man between 25 and 39 years old with glioma.

The V and J genes are TRBV9 and TRBJ1-2; TRBD1 might be the D (6 bases). The CDR3 is 14 residues long. Germline V gene lookup returns CDR1 SGDLS and CDR2 YYNGEE. Trimming left V 3 bases short and J 1 base short, with 10 bases between. This CDR3 is CASSGRTVNYGYTF. The CDR3 nucleotides read TGTGCCAGCAGCGGTCGGACAGTTAACTATGGCTACACCTTC.

The chain couples TRBV4-3 to TRBJ2-3; weak D call: TRBD1 (5 bases). Trimming cost V 4 bases and J 0 bases, with 8 bases left between them. The germline CDR1 and CDR2 sequences are LGHNA and YSLEER. The CDR3 consists of 14 residues. The CDR3 sequence: CASSLDRSTDTQYF. The CDR3 nucleotides are TGCGCCAGCAGCCTAGACAGAAGCACAGATACGCAGTATTTT.

This rearrangement joins TRBV19 to TRBJ2-7; possible D gene TRBD2, 5 bases. Deletions cut 3 bases from V and 0 bases from J, with 9 bases between. The CDR3 spans 14 residues. CDR1 is LNHDA and CDR2 is SQIVND in the germline V gene (reference sequence). The CDR3 is CASSMDFSSYEQYF. The CDR3 DNA is TGTGCCAGTAGTATGGACTTCAGCTCCTACGAGCAGTACTTC.

The chain carries TRBV19 and TRBJ1-2; 8 bases match TRBD1. Germline trimming cut 6 bases from V and 0 bases from J; bases unmatched to any gene: 9. In germline, CDR1 is LNHDA, CDR2 SQIVND (reference sequence). The CDR3 runs to 16 residues. This CDR3 is CASSADRGKANYGYTF. The CDR3 DNA reads TGTGCCAGTAGCGCCGACAGGGGAAAGGCTAACTATGGCTACACCTTC.

This chain joins TRBV20-1 and TRBJ2-5; a weak D match, TRBD2 (6 bases). The CDR3 totals 11 residues. In germline, CDR1 is DFQATT, CDR2 SNEGSKA (reference sequence). V gave up 2 bases and J gave up 5 bases, with 6 bases separating them. The CDR3 DNA reads as TGCAGTGCTAGACTAGCGGAGACCCAGTACTTC. It encodes CSARLAETQYF.

The CDR3 reads CASSLVQGNTGELFF. In nucleotides, the CDR3 is TGTGCCAGCAGTTTAGTACAGGGGAACACCGGGGAGCTGTTTTTT. The rearrangement links TRBV27 to TRBJ2-2; perhaps TRBD1 as D (6 bases). CDR1 is MNHEY, CDR2 SMNVEV, per germline (reference sequence). This CDR3 region has 15 residues. With 2 bases removed from V and 1 base from J, the gap between germline ends came to 8 bases.

This chain connects TRBV29-1 to TRBJ1-2; 11 bases match TRBD1. The CDR3 contains 14 residues. The germline gives CDR1 SQVTM, CDR2 ANQGSEA. With V trimmed by 6 bases and J by 7 bases, 10 bases remained unmatched. The CDR3 is CSVDRGRGTSGYTF. As DNA, the CDR3 is TGCAGCGTGGACAGGGGGCGCGGGACATCTGGCTACACCTTC.

The V gene is TRBV30, the J gene TRBJ1-5, with TRBD1 as a possible D gene (6 bases). Germline V lookup: CDR1 GTSNPN, CDR2 SVGIG (reference sequence). Trimming shortened V by 3 bases and J by 2 bases, and 8 bases separated the two germline ends. This CDR3 comprises 13 residues. Here the CDR3 DNA reads TGTGCCTGGAGCTCAGGGGGCAATCAGCCCCAGCATTTT. Its protein product is CAWSSGGNQPQHF.

The chain links TRBV27 to TRBJ2-3; D unclear. Germline V lookup: CDR1 MNHEY, CDR2 SMNVEV (reference sequence). CDR3 length: 14 residues. With 6 bases removed from V and 4 bases from J, the gap between germline ends came to 14 bases. The CDR3 region is CASSQTFYSDTQYF. CDR3 DNA sequence: TGTGCCAGCAGCCAAACCTTTTATTCAGATACGCAGTATTTT.

The CDR3 nucleotides are TGTGCCTGGAGTCCGGCTATTAGCAATCAGCCCCAGCATTTT. Its translation: CAWSPAISNQPQHF. The rearrangement uses TRBV30 and TRBJ1-5; D gene uncertain. CDR1 is GTSNPN, CDR2 SVGIG, per germline (reference sequence). Between the trimmed V and J ends, which lost 2 bases and 0 bases, there was a span of 8 bases. The CDR3 covers 14 residues.

This chain uses TRBV7-9 with TRBJ2-5; possibly TRBD2 for D (5 bases). CDR1 is SEHNR, CDR2 FQNEAQ, per germline (reference sequence). This CDR3 has 15 amino acids. V lost 0 bases to trimming and J lost 2 bases, with 10 bases between them. The CDR3 reads CASSLARARQETQYF. In DNA form, the CDR3 reads TGTGCCAGCAGCTTAGCGAGGGCTAGGCAAGAGACCCAGTACTTC.

The chain recombines TRBV7-2 with TRBJ2-1; 8 bases fit TRBD2. J gave up 8 bases and V 5 bases, and 14 bases lay outside the gene matches. Germline CDR1 SGHTA, CDR2 FQGNSA. There are 16 residues in the CDR3. This CDR3 is CASSLTGGAFGDEQFF. CDR3 in DNA: TGTGCCAGCAGCCTTACCGGGGGGGCCTTTGGCGATGAGCAGTTCTTC.

The chain links TRBV5-1 to TRBJ1-6, with 7 bases that match TRBD1. Germline V gives CDR1 SGHRS, CDR2 YFSETQ. V shed 4 bases, J shed 6 bases, and the junction held 7 bases outside the gene matches. The CDR3 covers 15 residues. The CDR3 here is CASSLTGVVNSPLHF. DNA of the CDR3: TGCGCCAGCAGCCTCACAGGGGTTGTTAATTCACCCCTCCACTTT.

The table lists this clone with a count of one. This chain joins TRBV6-6 and TRBJ2-2, with TRBD2 matching 7 bases. V lost 8 bases, J lost 4 bases, and 7 bases stayed unmatched. The CDR3 consists of 14 residues. The germline gives CDR1 MNHNY, CDR2 SVGAGI (reference sequence). CDR3 region: CASGGGSPTGELFF. The CDR3 DNA reads as TGTGCCAGCGGGGGGGGGAGCCCCACCGGGGAGCTGTTTTTT.

The chain is built from TRBV5-1 and TRBJ2-1; 7 bases match TRBD1. Germline V gene lookup returns CDR1 SGHRS and CDR2 YFSETQ. Trimming cost V 0 bases and J 0 bases; bases outside gene matches: 0. This CDR3 contains 15 residues. CDR3 amino acids: CASSLGDSSYNEQFF. The CDR3 DNA reads TGCGCCAGCAGCTTGGGGGACAGCTCCTACAATGAGCAGTTCTTC.

The chain combines TRBV5-6 with TRBJ2-2, with 7 bases fitting TRBD1. CDR1 SGHDT and CDR2 YYEEEE come from the germline V gene. Losses at the gene ends were 6 bases for V and 2 bases for J; bases not matched to a gene: 7. The CDR3 consists of 15 residues. The CDR3 loop is CASNRQGPNTGELFF. Written as DNA, the CDR3 is TGTGCCAGCAACAGACAGGGACCTAACACCGGGGAGCTGTTTTTT.

The chain combines TRBV5-1 with TRBJ2-7, with 7 nucleotides matching TRBD1. The germline V gene has CDR1 SGHRS and CDR2 YFSETQ. This CDR3 contains 14 residues. J was trimmed by 3 bases and V by 4 bases; bases with no gene match: 7. The CDR3 sequence: CASSDSDRIYEQYF. CDR3 DNA: TGCGCCAGCAGCGATTCGGACAGGATCTACGAGCAGTACTTC. The full variable domain, with the rest looked up from reference TRBV5-1 and TRBJ2-7, is KAGVTQTPRYLIKTRGQQVTLSCSPISGHRSVSWYQQTPGQGLQFLFEYFSETQRNKGNFPGRFSGRQFSNSRSEMNVSTLELGDSALYLCASSDSDRIYEQYFGPGTRLTVT.

The CDR3, as DNA: TGTGCCAGCAGCTCGGGACAGGGGAACAATCAGCCCCAGCATTTT. It encodes CASSSGQGNNQPQHF. The V gene is TRBV7-6, the J gene TRBJ1-5, with 10 bases lining up with TRBD1. The CDR3 runs 15 residues. Germline CDR1 and CDR2: SGHVS and FNYEAQ. V trimming: 4 bases; J trimming: 3 bases; junction bases outside the gene matches: 3.

The V gene is TRBV6-6, the J gene TRBJ1-1, with TRBD1 identical over 7 bases. Looked up from germline, CDR1 is MNHNY and CDR2 is SVGAGI (reference sequence). This CDR3 comprises 14 residues. V was pared by 6 bases and J by 3 bases, with 7 bases of the junction left unmatched. CDR3 amino acids: CASRARDRDTEAFF. CDR3 coding DNA: TGTGCCAGCAGGGCCCGGGACAGAGACACTGAAGCTTTCTTT.

The chain combines TRBV19 with TRBJ2-5; 7 positions match TRBD1. CDR1 LNHDA and CDR2 SQIVND come from the germline V gene (reference sequence). J lost 5 bases, V lost 9 bases, and 12 bases had no gene match. This CDR3 region has 14 residues. This CDR3 is CASHPPGGRETQYF. In DNA form, the CDR3 reads TGTGCCAGCCATCCCCCAGGGGGAAGGGAGACCCAGTACTTC.

J is TRBJ2-3 and V is TRBV6-1; the match to TRBD1 covers 10 bases. This CDR3 contains 16 residues. The V gene's germline CDR1 is MNHNS and CDR2 SASEGT. V shed 1 base and J 4 bases; nucleotides not matched to a gene: 5. The CDR3 region has the DNA TGTGCCAGCAGTGAAGAGGGGACAGGGGTTGCAGATACGCAGTATTTT. It encodes CASSEEGTGVADTQYF.

This chain links TRBV5-4 with TRBJ1-5, with D unclear. V lost 2 bases and J lost 2, with 8 bases in between. CDR1 and CDR2 from the germline V gene are SGHNT and YYREEE (reference sequence). This CDR3 has 14 residues. CDR3 DNA sequence: TGTGCCAGCAGCTTCGGACGGGGCAATCAGCCCCAGCATTTT. It encodes CASSFGRGNQPQHF.